Listed below are T cell receptor beta chains from one sample, sequenced in a study of shared clonotypes between healthy human individuals. TCRdb's copy holds only in-frame clones and misses some; the assay was immunoSEQ multiplex PCR. The table shows fewer than 600,000 clones, with 79% occurring only once. Sequencing input: PBMCs. Receptors originate from a woman aged 40 to 50 in good health. Some clones in this sample may be carry-over from other donors' samples. The CDR3 runs from the conserved cysteine through the conserved F or W. D genes are given only for firm matches. Clone size, where shown, is once, few, many, or a class for clones that have expanded.

d_gene	j_gene	v_gene	abundance	len	CDR3aa	CDR3nt
TRBD1	TRBJ2-5	TRBV2	-	13	CASRTGGGETQYF	TGTGCCAGCAGGACAGGGGGCGGGGAGACCCAGTACTTC
-	TRBJ2-5	TRBV7-9	-	15	CASSLATATQETQYF	TGTGCCAGCAGCTTAGCGACAGCGACCCAAGAGACCCAGTACTTC
TRBD1	TRBJ2-1	TRBV2	-	15	CASSGDRGNYNEQFF	TGTGCCAGCAGTGGGGACAGGGGAAACTACAATGAGCAGTTCTTC
-	TRBJ2-1	TRBV27	-	15	CASSDWVGRGDEQFF	TGTGCCAGCAGTGATTGGGTGGGGCGGGGAGATGAGCAGTTCTTC
TRBD2	TRBJ2-5	TRBV7-2	-	15	CASSLGGTSMETQYF	TGTGCCAGCAGCTTAGGAGGGACTAGCATGGAGACCCAGTACTTC
-	TRBJ1-1	TRBV11-2	few	13	CASSRGMNTEAFF	TGTGCCAGCAGCCGGGGGATGAACACTGAAGCTTTCTTT
-	TRBJ1-2	TRBV5-4	-	12	CASSLDIYGYTF	TGTGCCAGCAGCTTGGACATCTATGGCTACACCTTC
TRBD2	TRBJ2-1	TRBV7-8	-	16	CASSSSTSALYNEQFF	TGTGCCAGCAGCTCCTCGACTAGCGCGCTGTACAATGAGCAGTTCTTC
-	TRBJ1-1	TRBV5-1	-	15	CASSLGVLGNTEAFF	TGCGCCAGCAGCTTGGGAGTCCTCGGCAACACTGAAGCTTTCTTT
-	TRBJ2-1	TRBV7-7	-	13	CASSLDNRGEQFF	TGTGCCAGCAGCTTAGATAACCGCGGTGAGCAGTTCTTC
-	TRBJ2-7	TRBV27	few	10	CASSSYEQYF	TGTGCCAGCAGTTCCTACGAGCAGTACTTC
-	TRBJ1-4	TRBV5-1	-	13	CASSLLADEKLFF	TGCGCCAGCAGCTTGTTGGCCGATGAAAAACTGTTTTTT
TRBD2	TRBJ2-3	TRBV4-1	-	21	CASSHRKEASGSNSPTDTQYF	TGCGCCAGCAGCCATCGAAAGGAGGCTAGCGGGAGTAACTCACCCACAGATACGCAGTATTTT
-	TRBJ1-5	TRBV6-5	-	14	CASSYSGGGQPQHF	TGTGCCAGCAGTTACTCGGGAGGCGGGCAGCCCCAGCATTTT
TRBD2	TRBJ2-1	TRBV7-3	-	15	CASSLLAGSYNEQFF	TGTGCCAGCAGCTTACTAGCGGGTTCCTACAATGAGCAGTTCTTC
-	TRBJ2-7	TRBV18	-	12	CASSRVGYEQYF	TGTGCCAGCTCACGGGTTGGCTACGAGCAGTACTTC
-	TRBJ2-5	TRBV19	-	16	CASSMAPDRYQETQYF	TGTGCCAGTAGTATGGCCCCGGACAGATACCAAGAGACCCAGTACTTC
-	TRBJ2-1	TRBV13	-	12	CASSSYRAEQFF	TGTGCCAGCAGCTCCTACCGGGCTGAGCAGTTCTTC
-	TRBJ1-1	TRBV19	few	10	CASSGMFAFF	TGTGCCAGTAGTGGGATGTTTGCTTTCTTT
TRBD2	TRBJ2-5	TRBV7-9	few	15	CASSLRAGMVETQYF	TGTGCCAGCAGCTTGAGAGCGGGAATGGTTGAGACCCAGTACTTC
-	TRBJ2-1	TRBV5-1	-	14	CASSLESGVNEQFF	TGCGCCAGCAGCTTGGAGTCGGGAGTCAATGAGCAGTTCTTC
TRBD2	TRBJ2-1	TRBV6-6	-	15	CASSYTGTSGSEQFF	TGTGCCAGCAGTTACACCGGGACTAGCGGGAGCGAGCAGTTCTTC
TRBD1	TRBJ1-1	TRBV28	-	16	CASSLDRWGSVTEAFF	TGTGCCAGCAGTCTGGACAGGTGGGGCTCGGTCACTGAAGCTTTCTTT
TRBD2	TRBJ2-7	TRBV6-5	-	13	CAVTSGRAYEQYF	TGTGCCGTTACTAGCGGGAGGGCCTACGAGCAGTACTTC
-	TRBJ1-4	TRBV5-1	many	17	CASSLGPLPSTNEKLFF	TGCGCCAGCAGCCTGGGGCCTTTACCTTCAACTAATGAAAAACTGTTTTTT
TRBD1	TRBJ2-7	TRBV27	-	13	CASSLGTAYEQYF	TGTGCCAGCAGTTTAGGGACAGCCTACGAGCAGTACTTC
-	TRBJ2-2	TRBV15	-	9	CANTGELFF	TGTGCCAATACCGGGGAGCTGTTTTTT
-	TRBJ2-6	TRBV6-1	-	13	CASSRPGANVLTF	TGTGCCAGCAGTAGGCCTGGGGCCAACGTCCTGACTTTC
TRBD1	TRBJ1-1	TRBV11-2	-	16	CASSLGPGQLNTEAFF	TGTGCCAGCAGCTTGGGCCCGGGACAGCTGAACACTGAAGCTTTCTTT